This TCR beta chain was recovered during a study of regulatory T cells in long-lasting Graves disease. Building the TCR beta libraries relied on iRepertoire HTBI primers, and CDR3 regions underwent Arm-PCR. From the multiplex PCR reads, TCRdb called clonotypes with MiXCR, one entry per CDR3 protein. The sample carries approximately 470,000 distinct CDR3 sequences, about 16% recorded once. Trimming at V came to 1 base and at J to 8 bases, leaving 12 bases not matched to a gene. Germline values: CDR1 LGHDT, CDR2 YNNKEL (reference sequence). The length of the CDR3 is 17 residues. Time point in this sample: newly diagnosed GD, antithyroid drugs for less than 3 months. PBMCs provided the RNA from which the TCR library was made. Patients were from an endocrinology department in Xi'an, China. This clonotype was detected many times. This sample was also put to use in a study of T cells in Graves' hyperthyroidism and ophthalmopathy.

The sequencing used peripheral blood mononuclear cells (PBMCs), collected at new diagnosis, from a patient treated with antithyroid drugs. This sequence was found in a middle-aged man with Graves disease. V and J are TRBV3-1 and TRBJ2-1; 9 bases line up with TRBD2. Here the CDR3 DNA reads TGTGCCAGCAGCCAAGGTTCGCTGGCGGGAGGGCCCGATGAGCAGTTCTTC. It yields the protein CASSQGSLAGGPDEQFF.